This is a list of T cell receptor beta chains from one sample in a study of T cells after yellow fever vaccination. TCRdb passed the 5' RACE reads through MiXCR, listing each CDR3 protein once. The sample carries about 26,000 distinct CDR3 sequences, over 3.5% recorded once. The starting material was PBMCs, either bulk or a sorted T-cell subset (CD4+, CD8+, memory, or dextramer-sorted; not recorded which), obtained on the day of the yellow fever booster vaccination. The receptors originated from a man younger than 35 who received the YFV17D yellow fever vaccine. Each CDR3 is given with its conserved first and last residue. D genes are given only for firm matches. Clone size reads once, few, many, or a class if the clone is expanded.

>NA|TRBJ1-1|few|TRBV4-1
CASSQGEGLPNSEAFF
TGCGCCAGCAGCCAAGGGGAGGGACTTCCGAACTCTGAAGCTTTCTTT
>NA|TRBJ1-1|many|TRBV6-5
CASSFRATGVGTEAFF
TGTGCCAGCAGCTTCCGAGCCACAGGCGTAGGCACTGAAGCTTTCTTT
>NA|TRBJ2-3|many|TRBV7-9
CASSSRLPVTDTQYF
TGTGCCAGCAGCTCCCGACTGCCAGTCACAGATACGCAGTATTTT
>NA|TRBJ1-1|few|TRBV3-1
CASGAPEAFF
TGTGCCAGCGGGGCCCCTGAAGCTTTCTTT
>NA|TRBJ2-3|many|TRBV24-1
CATSEVETDTQYF
TGTGCCACCAGTGAGGTAGAGACAGATACGCAGTATTTT
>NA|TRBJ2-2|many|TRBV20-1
CSARDPRAGYGLFF
TGCAGTGCTAGAGACCCCCGGGCAGGGTACGGGCTGTTTTTT
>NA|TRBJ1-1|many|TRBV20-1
CSAGYTEAFF
TGCAGTGCAGGGTACACTGAAGCTTTCTTT
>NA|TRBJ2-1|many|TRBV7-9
CASSLQGGNEQFF
TGTGCCAGCAGCTTACAAGGGGGCAATGAGCAGTTCTTC
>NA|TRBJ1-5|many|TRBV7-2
CASSLRGNQPQHF
TGTGCCAGCAGCTTAAGGGGCAATCAGCCCCAGCATTTT
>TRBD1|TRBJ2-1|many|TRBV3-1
CASSLTGTGNEQFF
TGTGCCAGCAGCCTCACCGGGACAGGGAATGAGCAGTTCTTC